Shown below are 21 T cell receptor beta chains from a single sample sequenced in a study of blood T cell repertoires in COVID-19. Clones were read by immunoSEQ multiplex PCR, and TCRdb kept only the in-frame ones, dropping some. The sample lists over 200,000 clones; 65% to 85% were seen once. Source material: peripheral blood. The receptor source for this set is a woman aged 50 to 60 with acute or convalescent COVID-19.

This clone is large (0.1 to 1%) within its sample. This sequence joins TRBV19 and TRBJ2-2, with TRBD1 identical over 12 bases. CDR3 length: 16 residues. Germline trimming cut 2 bases from V and 7 bases from J; bases unmatched to any gene: 5. The germline V gene encodes CDR1 LNHDA and CDR2 SQIVND (reference sequence). This CDR3 is CASSIRDRGRIGELFF. Here the CDR3 DNA reads TGTGCCAGTAGTATAAGGGACAGGGGGCGGATCGGGGAGCTGTTTTTT.

This clone is a singleton in its sample. The chain links TRBV10-3 to TRBJ1-4, with 12 bases that match TRBD1. J gave up 7 bases and V 10 bases, and 19 bases lay outside the gene matches. Germline values: CDR1 ENHRY, CDR2 SYGVKD. This CDR3 comprises 18 residues. CDR3 sequence: CATNTGTGGEGYAEKLFF. The CDR3 DNA reads as TGTGCCACGAATACCGGGACAGGGGGCGAGGGGTACGCTGAAAAACTGTTTTTT.

The J gene is TRBJ2-4, the V gene TRBV7-9, with TRBD1 matching over 8 bases. The trim removed 4 bases at V and 6 bases at J, leaving 11 bases unmatched. Per the germline V gene, CDR1 is SEHNR and CDR2 is FQNEAQ (reference sequence). The CDR3 is made up of 16 amino acids. CDR3 nucleotide sequence: TGTGCCAGCAGCTATTCCGGGACAGGAGGGGGAAACATTCAGTACTTC. Translation: CASSYSGTGGGNIQYF.

The gene calls are TRBV5-4 and TRBJ1-1, with D unclear. CDR3 size: 12 residues. The V end lost 0 bases, the J end lost 5 bases, and 5 bases lay between the germline ends. In germline, CDR1 is SGHNT, CDR2 YYREEE (reference sequence). The DNA for the CDR3 is TGTGCCAGCAGCTTGGACAGTACTGAAGCTTTCTTT. Translation: CASSLDSTEAFF.

The chain joins TRBV27 to TRBJ2-1; tentatively, D is TRBD1 (5 bases). Trimming left V 7 bases short and J 8 bases short, with 15 bases between. Germline V gives CDR1 MNHEY, CDR2 SMNVEV (reference sequence). The CDR3 length is 13 residues. CDR3 coding DNA: TGTGCCAGCACGGGCAGGGTAGTAGATGAGCAGTTCTTC. Residues: CASTGRVVDEQFF.

J is TRBJ1-1 and V is TRBV6-5, with D possibly TRBD1 on 6 matching bases. CDR1 and CDR2 from the germline V gene are MNHEY and SVGAGI. V gave up 8 bases and J gave up 2 bases, with 12 bases separating them. The CDR3 is 13 residues long. The CDR3 DNA is TGTGCCAGCGAACCAGGGGTAAACACTGAAGCTTTCTTT. Protein: CASEPGVNTEAFF.

V and J are TRBV27 and TRBJ1-5; 11 nucleotides agree with TRBD1. CDR3 length equals 16 residues. V lost 4 bases, J lost 5 bases, and 7 bases stayed unmatched. Germline assignment: CDR1 MNHEY and CDR2 SMNVEV (reference sequence). In nucleotides, the CDR3 is TGTGCCAGCAGTTCCTTGGGACAGGGGGTTCATCAGCCCCAGCATTTT. Its protein is CASSSLGQGVHQPQHF.

The chain combines TRBV4-1 with TRBJ1-6; D is unresolved. Trimming stripped 4 bases from V and 7 bases from J, with 11 bases between. The CDR3 has 14 amino acids. Germline V gives CDR1 MGHRA, CDR2 YSYEKL. The CDR3 protein is CASSPGLINSPLHF. The DNA for the CDR3 is TGCGCCAGCAGCCCTGGACTGATCAATTCACCCCTCCACTTT.

This clone occurred a few times. The chain links TRBV10-1 to TRBJ2-7; possible D gene TRBD2, 6 bases. This CDR3 spans 17 amino acids. Germline V CDR1 and CDR2: WNHNN, SYGVQD (reference sequence). V lost 1 base to trimming and J lost 0 bases, with 16 bases between them. CDR3 sequence: CASSELALGGSSYEQYF. CDR3 nucleotide sequence: TGCGCCAGCAGTGAGTTGGCCCTCGGGGGAAGCTCCTACGAGCAGTACTTC.

This clone was observed a single time. The chain uses TRBV6-5 and TRBJ1-4; 9 nucleotides agree with TRBD1. CDR3 length: 15 residues. The germline CDR1 and CDR2 sequences are MNHEY and SVGAGI. With 8 bases clipped from V and 5 bases from J, the junction kept 9 bases outside the gene matches. The CDR3 nucleotides read TGTGCCAGCTCCCCACTCGGGACAGGGAATGAAAAACTGTTTTTT. This gives the protein CASSPLGTGNEKLFF.

V gene TRBV5-1 combines with J gene TRBJ2-7; perhaps TRBD1 as D (5 bases). Deletions cut 3 bases from V and 6 bases from J, with 16 bases between. CDR1 is SGHRS, CDR2 YFSETQ, per germline. CDR3 length: 14 amino acids. CDR3 protein: CASSSGDYRPEQYF. The CDR3 DNA reads TGCGCCAGCAGCTCTGGGGATTACAGGCCCGAGCAGTACTTC. The full variable domain, rest sourced from reference TRBV5-1 and TRBJ2-7, is KAGVTQTPRYLIKTRGQQVTLSCSPISGHRSVSWYQQTPGQGLQFLFEYFSETQRNKGNFPGRFSGRQFSNSRSEMNVSTLELGDSALYLCASSSGDYRPEQYFGPGTRLTVT.

This chain connects TRBV29-1 to TRBJ1-1; 10 positions match TRBD1. The V segment lost 6 bases and the J segment 4 bases; nucleotides outside the gene matches: 2. Germline V gene sequence: CDR1 SQVTM, CDR2 ANQGSEA. This CDR3 comprises 12 residues. In DNA form, the CDR3 reads TGCAGCGTCGGACAGGGGGTCACTGAAGCTTTCTTT. Amino acids: CSVGQGVTEAFF.

This chain uses TRBV19 with TRBJ2-7, with 7 bases that match TRBD1. CDR3 length equals 13 residues. Germline V gives CDR1 LNHDA, CDR2 SQIVND (reference sequence). J lost 6 bases, V lost 4 bases, and 6 bases had no gene match. The CDR3 DNA reads TGTGCCAGTAGTAAAACAGACAGGGCCGAGCAGTACTTC. Translated, it gives CASSKTDRAEQYF.

V and J are TRBV29-1 and TRBJ1-1; a possible D gene is TRBD1 (5 bases). The CDR3 has 12 residues. With 7 bases removed from V and 2 bases from J, the gap between germline ends came to 11 bases. The germline V gene encodes CDR1 SQVTM and CDR2 ANQGSEA. Here the CDR3 reads CSATVYNTEAFF. In nucleotides, the CDR3 is TGCAGCGCGACAGTTTATAACACTGAAGCTTTCTTT.

This clone was counted only a few times. This chain links TRBV18 with TRBJ1-5; 7 nucleotides match TRBD1. J gave up 7 bases and V 6 bases, and 9 bases lay outside the gene matches. The CDR3 sequence is 14 residues long. Germline lookup yields CDR1 KGHSH and CDR2 LQKENI. Here the CDR3 DNA reads TGTGCCAGCTCCCCAGACAGGGTTGGGCAGCCCCAGCATTTT. Protein sequence: CASSPDRVGQPQHF.

The V and J genes are TRBV27 and TRBJ2-7; 9 bases match TRBD1. Germline V CDR1 and CDR2: MNHEY, SMNVEV (reference sequence). The trim removed 6 bases at V and 0 bases at J, leaving 6 bases unmatched. The CDR3 loop spans 15 amino acids. The CDR3 DNA follows: TGTGCCAGCAGAACCGGGACAGGGATCTCCTACGAGCAGTACTTC. Its translation is CASRTGTGISYEQYF.

The V gene is TRBV3-1 (or the pseudogene TRBV3-2), the J gene TRBJ2-5; 9 bases are a match to TRBD1. Per germline, CDR1 LGHDT and CDR2 YNNKEL (reference sequence). There are 17 residues in the CDR3. Unmatched junction bases numbered 14, after V lost 2 bases and J lost 7 bases. The CDR3, as DNA: TGTGCCAGCAGCCAACCTAAGCCGGGACAGGGTGTGGCGACCCAGTACTTC. Its protein is CASSQPKPGQGVATQYF.

This clone was seen once. The rearrangement joins TRBV13 to TRBJ2-7; 7 bases map to TRBD1. CDR1 PRHDT and CDR2 FYEKMQ come from the germline V gene (reference sequence). CDR3 length: 17 amino acids. Trimming at V came to 5 bases and at J to 2 bases, leaving 15 bases not matched to a gene. The CDR3 reads CASSQKLNLGQTYEQYF. In DNA, the CDR3 is TGTGCCAGCAGCCAAAAGTTGAACTTGGGACAGACCTACGAGCAGTACTTC.

V and J are TRBV29-1 and TRBJ2-7; 7 bases align to TRBD2. V shed 7 bases and J 3 bases; nucleotides not matched to a gene: 9. Looked up from germline, CDR1 is SQVTM and CDR2 is ANQGSEA. The CDR3 runs 13 residues. The CDR3 DNA is TGCAGCGGCTCCGGGACTATAGTCTACGAGCAGTACTTC. This codes for CSGSGTIVYEQYF.

The rearrangement joins TRBV24-1 to TRBJ2-3; 8 bases match TRBD2. CDR1 KGHDR and CDR2 SFDVKD come from the germline V gene. The CDR3 sequence is 19 residues long. V lost 0 bases and J lost 6; bases outside the gene matches: 16. CDR3 protein: CATSDLGAGSGSGSDTQYF. CDR3 nucleotide sequence: TGTGCCACCAGTGATTTGGGGGCCGGGAGCGGGAGCGGGTCGGATACGCAGTATTTT.

This CDR3 reads CASSRAGRNEQFF. The DNA of the CDR3 is TGTGCCAGTAGTAGAGCGGGACGCAATGAGCAGTTCTTC. The rearrangement links TRBV19 to TRBJ2-1; TRBD2 matches at 7 bases. Germline V gives CDR1 LNHDA, CDR2 SQIVND (reference sequence). This CDR3 is built from 13 residues. Unmatched junction bases numbered 3, after V lost 4 bases and J lost 6 bases.